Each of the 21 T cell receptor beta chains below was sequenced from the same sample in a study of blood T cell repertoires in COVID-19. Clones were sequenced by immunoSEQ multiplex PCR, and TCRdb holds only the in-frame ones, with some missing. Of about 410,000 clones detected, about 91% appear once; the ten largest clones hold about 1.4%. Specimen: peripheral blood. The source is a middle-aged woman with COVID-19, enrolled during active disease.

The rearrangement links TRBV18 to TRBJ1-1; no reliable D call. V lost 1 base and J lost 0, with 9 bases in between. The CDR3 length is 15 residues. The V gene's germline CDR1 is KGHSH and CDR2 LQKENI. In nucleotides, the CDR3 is TGTGCCAGCTCACCACGTTACAGCATGAACACTGAAGCTTTCTTT. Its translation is CASSPRYSMNTEAFF.

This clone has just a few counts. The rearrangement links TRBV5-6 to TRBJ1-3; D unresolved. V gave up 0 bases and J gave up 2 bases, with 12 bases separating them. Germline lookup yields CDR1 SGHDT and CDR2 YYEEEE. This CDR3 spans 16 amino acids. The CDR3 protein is CASSLATGFTGNTIYF. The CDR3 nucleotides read TGTGCCAGCAGCTTGGCTACGGGGTTCACTGGAAACACCATATATTTT. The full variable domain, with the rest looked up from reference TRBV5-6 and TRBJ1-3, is DAGVTQSPTHLIKTRGQQVTLRCSPKSGHDTVSWYQQALGQGPQFIFQYYEEEERQRGNFPDRFSGHQFPNYSSELNVNALLLGDSALYLCASSLATGFTGNTIYFGEGSWLTVV.

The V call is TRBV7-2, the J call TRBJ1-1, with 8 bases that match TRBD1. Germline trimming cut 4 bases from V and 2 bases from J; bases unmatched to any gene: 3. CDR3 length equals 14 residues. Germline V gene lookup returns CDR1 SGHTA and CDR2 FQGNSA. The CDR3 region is CASSSDRGNTEAFF. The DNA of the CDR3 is TGTGCCAGCAGCTCAGACAGGGGTAACACTGAAGCTTTCTTT.

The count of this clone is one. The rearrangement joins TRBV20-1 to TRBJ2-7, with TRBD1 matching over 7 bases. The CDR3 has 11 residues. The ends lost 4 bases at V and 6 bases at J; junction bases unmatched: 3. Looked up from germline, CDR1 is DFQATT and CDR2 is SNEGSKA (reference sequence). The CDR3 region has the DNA TGCAGTGCTACAGACAGGGCCGAGCAGTACTTC. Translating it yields CSATDRAEQYF.

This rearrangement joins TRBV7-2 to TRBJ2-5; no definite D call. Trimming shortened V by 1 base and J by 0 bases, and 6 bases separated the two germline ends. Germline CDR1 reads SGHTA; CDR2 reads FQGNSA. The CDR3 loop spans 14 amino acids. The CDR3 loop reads CASSLDGHQETQYF. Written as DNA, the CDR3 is TGTGCCAGCAGCTTAGATGGGCACCAAGAGACCCAGTACTTC.

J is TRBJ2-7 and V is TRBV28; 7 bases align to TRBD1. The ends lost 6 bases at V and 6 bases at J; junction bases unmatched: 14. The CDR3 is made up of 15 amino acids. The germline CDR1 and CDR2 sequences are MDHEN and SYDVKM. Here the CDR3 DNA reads TGTGCCAGCAGACAGGCTACAGGGGACATCCTCGAGCAGTACTTC. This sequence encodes CASRQATGDILEQYF.

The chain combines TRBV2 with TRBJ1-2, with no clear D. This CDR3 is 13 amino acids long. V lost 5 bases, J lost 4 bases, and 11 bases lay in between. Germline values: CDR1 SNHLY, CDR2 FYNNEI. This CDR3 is CASSFGPGYGYTF. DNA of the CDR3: TGTGCCAGCAGTTTCGGTCCCGGCTATGGCTACACCTTC. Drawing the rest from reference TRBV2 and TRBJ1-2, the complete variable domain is EPEVTQTPSHQVTQMGQEVILRCVPISNHLYFYWYRQILGQKVEFLVSFYNNEISEKSEIFDDQFSVERPDGSNFTLKIRSTKLEDSAMYFCASSFGPGYGYTFGSGTRLTVV.

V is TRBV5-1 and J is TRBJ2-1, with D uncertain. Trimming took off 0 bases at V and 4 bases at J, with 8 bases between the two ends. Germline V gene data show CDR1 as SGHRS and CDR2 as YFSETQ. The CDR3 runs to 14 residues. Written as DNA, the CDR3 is TGCGCCAGCAGCTTGGACAGTCAGTACAATGAGCAGTTCTTC. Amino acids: CASSLDSQYNEQFF.

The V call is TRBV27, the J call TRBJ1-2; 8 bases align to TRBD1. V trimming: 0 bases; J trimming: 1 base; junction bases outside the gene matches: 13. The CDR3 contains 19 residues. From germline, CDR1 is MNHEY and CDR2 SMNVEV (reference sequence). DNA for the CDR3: TGTGCCAGCAGTTTATCTGAAGCTGTCCTCAGGGGGCATAACTATGGCTACACCTTC. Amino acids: CASSLSEAVLRGHNYGYTF.

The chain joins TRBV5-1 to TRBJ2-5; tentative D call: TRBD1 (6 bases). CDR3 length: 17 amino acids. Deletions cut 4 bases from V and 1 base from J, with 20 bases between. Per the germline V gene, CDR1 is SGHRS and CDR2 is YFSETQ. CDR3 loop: CASSPDRRVYRQETQYF. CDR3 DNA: TGCGCCAGCAGCCCGGACAGACGGGTCTATCGCCAAGAGACCCAGTACTTC.

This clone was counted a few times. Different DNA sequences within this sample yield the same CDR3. CDR3 residues: CASSLRTEAFF. The CDR3 DNA sequence: TGTGCCAGCAGCCTCAGGACTGAAGCTTTCTTT. The rearrangement uses TRBV7-9 and TRBJ1-1; D gene ambiguous. The germline V gene has CDR1 SEHNR and CDR2 FQNEAQ (reference sequence). The V gene lost 5 bases and the J gene lost 5 bases, with 6 bases spanning the gap. The CDR3 loop spans 11 amino acids.

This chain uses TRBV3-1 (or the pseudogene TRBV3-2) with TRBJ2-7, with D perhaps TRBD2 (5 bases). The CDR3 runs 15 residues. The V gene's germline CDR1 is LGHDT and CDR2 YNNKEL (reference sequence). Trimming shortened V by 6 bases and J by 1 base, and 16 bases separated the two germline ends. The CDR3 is CASSGLASKSYEQYF. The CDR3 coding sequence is TGTGCCAGCAGTGGTCTAGCTTCGAAGTCCTACGAGCAGTACTTC.

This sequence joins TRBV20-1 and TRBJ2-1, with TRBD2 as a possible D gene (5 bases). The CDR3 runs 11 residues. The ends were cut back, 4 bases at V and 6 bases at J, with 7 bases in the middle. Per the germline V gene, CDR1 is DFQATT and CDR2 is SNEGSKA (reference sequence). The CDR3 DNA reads TGCAGTGCTACTACTAGCAATGAGCAGTTCTTC. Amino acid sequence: CSATTSNEQFF.

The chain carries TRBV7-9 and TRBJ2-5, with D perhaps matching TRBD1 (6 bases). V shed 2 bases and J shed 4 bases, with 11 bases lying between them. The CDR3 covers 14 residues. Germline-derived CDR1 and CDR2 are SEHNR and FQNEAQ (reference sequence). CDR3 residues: CASSLMGARETQYF. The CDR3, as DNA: TGTGCCAGCAGCTTAATGGGGGCCCGAGAGACCCAGTACTTC.

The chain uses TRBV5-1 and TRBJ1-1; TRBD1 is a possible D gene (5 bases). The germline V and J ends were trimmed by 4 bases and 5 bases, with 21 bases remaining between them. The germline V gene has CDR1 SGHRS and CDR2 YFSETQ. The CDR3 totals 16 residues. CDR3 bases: TGCGCCAGCAGCCCTGGAGGGTCCAGGGAAGGTACTGAAGCTTTCTTT. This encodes CASSPGGSREGTEAFF.

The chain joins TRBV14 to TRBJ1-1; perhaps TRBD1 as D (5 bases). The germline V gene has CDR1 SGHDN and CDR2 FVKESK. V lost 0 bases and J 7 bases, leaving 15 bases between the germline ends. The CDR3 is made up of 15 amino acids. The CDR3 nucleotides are TGTGCCAGCAGCCAAGAACTGTCGGGGGTCGGTGAAGCTTTCTTT. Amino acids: CASSQELSGVGEAFF.

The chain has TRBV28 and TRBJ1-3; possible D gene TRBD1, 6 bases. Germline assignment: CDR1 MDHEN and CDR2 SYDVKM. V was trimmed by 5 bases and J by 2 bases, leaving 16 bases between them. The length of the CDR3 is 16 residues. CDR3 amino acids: CASSPYRVFPGNTIYF. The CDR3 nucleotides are TGTGCCAGCAGTCCGTACAGGGTTTTCCCTGGAAACACCATATATTTT.

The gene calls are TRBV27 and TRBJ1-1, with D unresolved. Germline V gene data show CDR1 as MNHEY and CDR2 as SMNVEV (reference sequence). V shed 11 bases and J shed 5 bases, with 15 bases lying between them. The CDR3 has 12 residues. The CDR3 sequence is CAPKSERTEAFF. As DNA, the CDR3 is TGTGCCCCCAAGTCTGAACGGACTGAAGCTTTCTTT.

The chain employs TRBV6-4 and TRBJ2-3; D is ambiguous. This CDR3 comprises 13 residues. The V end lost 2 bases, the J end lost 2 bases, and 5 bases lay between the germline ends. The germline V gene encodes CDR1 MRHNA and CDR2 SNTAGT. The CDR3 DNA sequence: TGTGCCAGCAGTGACAGCGACACAGATACGCAGTATTTT. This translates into CASSDSDTDTQYF.

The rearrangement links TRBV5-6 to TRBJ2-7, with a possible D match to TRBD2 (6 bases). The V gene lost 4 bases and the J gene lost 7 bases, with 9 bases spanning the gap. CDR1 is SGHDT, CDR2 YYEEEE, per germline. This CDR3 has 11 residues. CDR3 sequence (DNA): TGTGCCAGCAGCAAGGGGAGGGAGCAGTACTTC. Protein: CASSKGREQYF. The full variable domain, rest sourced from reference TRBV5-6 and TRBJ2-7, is DAGVTQSPTHLIKTRGQQVTLRCSPKSGHDTVSWYQQALGQGPQFIFQYYEEEERQRGNFPDRFSGHQFPNYSSELNVNALLLGDSALYLCASSKGREQYFGPGTRLTVT.

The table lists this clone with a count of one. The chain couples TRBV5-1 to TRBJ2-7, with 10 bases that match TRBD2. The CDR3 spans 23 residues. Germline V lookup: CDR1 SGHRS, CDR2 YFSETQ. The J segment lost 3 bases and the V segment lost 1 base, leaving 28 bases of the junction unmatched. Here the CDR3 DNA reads TGCGCCAGCAGCTTGCGATTAGCTTTAGAGGGTCCCCCCCTAGCGGGAGTAAACTACGAGCAGTACTTC. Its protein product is CASSLRLALEGPPLAGVNYEQYF.